One and the same sample provided the 22 T cell receptor beta chains below, sequenced in a study of PD-1 blockade in classical Hodgkin lymphoma. Data came from immunoSEQ multiplex PCR; TCRdb stores just in-frame clones and leaves some out. The table has more than 45,000 clones, around 66% seen once. Every one of the patients relapsed after autologous stem cell transplantation (brentuximab vedotin exposure was variable). The sample consisted of peripheral blood mononuclear cells (PBMCs), taken at baseline. The receptors stem from a human donor with classical Hodgkin lymphoma.

In its sample, this clone was seen once. The rearrangement links TRBV4-1 to TRBJ1-4; D is possibly TRBD1 (5 bases). Germline assignment: CDR1 MGHRA and CDR2 YSYEKL. V lost 0 bases, J lost 0 bases, and 17 bases lay in between. The CDR3 covers 19 residues. The CDR3 DNA is TGCGCCAGCAGCCAAGATCTATACGATTGGGGGGCAACTAATGAAAAACTGTTTTTT. It specifies CASSQDLYDWGATNEKLFF.

This clone was detected ten times or more. This rearrangement joins TRBV10-2 to TRBJ1-1; D not certain. Germline CDR1 and CDR2: WSHSY and SAAADI. The CDR3 extends over 15 amino acids. V lost 5 bases to trimming and J lost 1 base, with 14 bases between them. The CDR3 sequence is CASSRGLAENTEAFF. As DNA, the CDR3 is TGCGCCAGCAGTAGAGGATTAGCAGAGAACACTGAAGCTTTCTTT.

The chain employs TRBV30 and TRBJ2-1; possible D gene TRBD2, 6 bases. CDR3 size: 15 residues. Between the trimmed V and J ends, which lost 0 bases and 5 bases, there was a span of 14 bases. Germline assignment: CDR1 GTSNPN and CDR2 SVGIG (reference sequence). The CDR3 reads CAWSVLGGDHNEQFF. In DNA form, the CDR3 reads TGTGCCTGGAGTGTACTAGGCGGGGACCACAATGAGCAGTTCTTC.

This chain connects TRBV5-6 to TRBJ1-4; no clear D. Trimming removed 0 bases at V and 5 bases at J, with 8 bases between. The CDR3 sequence is 14 residues long. Germline V gene data show CDR1 as SGHDT and CDR2 as YYEEEE. The CDR3 bases are TGTGCCAGCAGCTTGGGGATAAACAATGAAAAACTGTTTTTT. As protein: CASSLGINNEKLFF.

The chain combines TRBV5-6 with TRBJ1-3; 8 bases fit TRBD1. This CDR3 comprises 14 residues. Trimming cost V 0 bases and J 5 bases; bases outside gene matches: 1. Germline-derived CDR1 and CDR2 are SGHDT and YYEEEE. The CDR3 DNA is TGTGCCAGCAGCTTGGGGACAGGGAGAAACACCATATATTTT. Its protein product is CASSLGTGRNTIYF. Together with reference TRBV5-6 and TRBJ1-3, the CDR3 gives the full variable domain: DAGVTQSPTHLIKTRGQQVTLRCSPKSGHDTVSWYQQALGQGPQFIFQYYEEEERQRGNFPDRFSGHQFPNYSSELNVNALLLGDSALYLCASSLGTGRNTIYFGEGSWLTVV.

The chain links TRBV5-1 to TRBJ1-1, with 9 positions matching TRBD1. Unmatched junction bases numbered 5, after V lost 4 bases and J lost 1 base. The germline gives CDR1 SGHRS, CDR2 YFSETQ. The CDR3 is 15 amino acids. The CDR3 region has the DNA TGCGCCAGCAGCGGAACGGGACAGGGGAACACTGAAGCTTTCTTT. Encoded protein: CASSGTGQGNTEAFF.

The V and J genes are TRBV5-6 and TRBJ1-1; D is ambiguous. CDR3 length: 16 amino acids. The germline V gene encodes CDR1 SGHDT and CDR2 YYEEEE. V lost 4 bases and J 4 bases, leaving 20 bases between the germline ends. CDR3 sequence (DNA): TGTGCCAGCAGCCGGGGTTTGAACAACCTCGGCACTGAAGCTTTCTTT. Protein: CASSRGLNNLGTEAFF.

V gene TRBV2 combines with J gene TRBJ1-3; D unresolved. The germline CDR1 and CDR2 sequences are SNHLY and FYNNEI. V lost 8 bases and J 1 base, leaving 18 bases between the germline ends. This CDR3 region has 16 residues. The DNA for the CDR3 is TGTGCCAGCGTCGGAGGTGCGGCATCGTCTGGAAACACCATATATTTT. This codes for CASVGGAASSGNTIYF. The whole variable domain, filled in from reference TRBV2 and TRBJ1-3, reads EPEVTQTPSHQVTQMGQEVILRCVPISNHLYFYWYRQILGQKVEFLVSFYNNEISEKSEIFDDQFSVERPDGSNFTLKIRSTKLEDSAMYFCASVGGAASSGNTIYFGEGSWLTVV.

The rearrangement links TRBV6-4 to TRBJ1-6; D possibly corresponds to TRBD1 (5 bases). Trimming took 2 bases from V and 14 from J, leaving 13 bases between them. Germline CDR1 reads MRHNA; CDR2 reads SNTAGT. This CDR3 has 13 residues. CDR3 sequence (DNA): TGTGCCAGCAGTGACGGGGGGGGTAAAGCCCTCCACTTT. Amino acids: CASSDGGGKALHF.

The chain links TRBV5-1 to TRBJ1-1, with D perhaps matching TRBD1 (6 bases). The CDR3 loop spans 15 amino acids. Trimming removed 0 bases at V and 5 bases at J, with 14 bases between. Germline CDR1 is SGHRS and CDR2 is YFSETQ. CDR3 amino acids: CASSLGGGGGTEAFF. In DNA form, the CDR3 reads TGCGCCAGCAGCTTGGGAGGGGGTGGTGGGACTGAAGCTTTCTTT.

This chain connects TRBV6-5 to TRBJ1-6; the D is unclear. The CDR3 contains 11 residues. Per germline, CDR1 MNHEY and CDR2 SVGAGI. V lost 8 bases to trimming and J lost 7 bases, with 6 bases between them. The chain's CDR3 is CASGVNSPLHF. Written as DNA, the CDR3 is TGTGCCAGCGGGGTGAATTCACCCCTCCACTTT.

This clone was seen a few times. The rearrangement links TRBV6-6 to TRBJ2-7; TRBD1 agrees at 9 bases. The CDR3 length is 12 residues. In germline, CDR1 is MNHNY, CDR2 SVGAGI (reference sequence). V was pared by 10 bases and J by 5 bases, with 6 bases of the junction left unmatched. CDR3 nucleotides: TGTGCCACCGGGACAGGGTTCCACGAGCAGTACTTC. This encodes CATGTGFHEQYF.

The J gene is TRBJ1-2, the V gene TRBV6-4, with D perhaps TRBD1 (6 bases). Between the trimmed V and J ends, which lost 3 bases and 10 bases, there was a span of 18 bases. CDR1 MRHNA and CDR2 SNTAGT come from the germline V gene. This CDR3 has 14 amino acids. CDR3: CASSELVGAPYYTF. The CDR3 DNA is TGTGCCAGCAGTGAACTTGTGGGGGCGCCTTACTACACCTTC.

The gene calls are TRBV2 and TRBJ1-2; 7 bases are shared with TRBD1. Trimming cost V 5 bases and J 5 bases; bases outside gene matches: 5. The CDR3 is 13 residues long. Germline V CDR1 and CDR2: SNHLY, FYNNEI. Here the CDR3 DNA reads TGTGCCAGCAGTTGGACAGGCCGGTATGGCTACACCTTC. Its protein is CASSWTGRYGYTF.

V gene TRBV27 combines with J gene TRBJ2-5, with TRBD2 as a possible D gene (5 bases). Trimming stripped 8 bases from V and 2 bases from J, with 12 bases between. The CDR3 totals 13 residues. Germline lookup yields CDR1 MNHEY and CDR2 SMNVEV (reference sequence). The CDR3 loop reads CASREGGQETQYF. DNA of the CDR3: TGTGCCAGCCGTGAAGGAGGTCAAGAGACCCAGTACTTC.

The chain is built from TRBV6-6 and TRBJ1-2; 9 nucleotides align to TRBD1. Germline V gene lookup returns CDR1 MNHNY and CDR2 SVGAGI (reference sequence). The CDR3 runs 14 residues. J gave up 4 bases and V 4 bases, and 4 bases lay outside the gene matches. The CDR3 DNA reads TGTGCCAGCAGTTCGACAGGGGGGTCCTATGGCTACACCTTC. Its translation: CASSSTGGSYGYTF.

The chain has TRBV11-2 and TRBJ1-1, with D maybe TRBD1 (5 bases). The length of the CDR3 is 15 residues. Germline CDR1 reads SGHAT; CDR2 reads FQNNGV. V lost 0 bases, J lost 1 base, and 9 bases lay in between. The CDR3 bases are TGTGCCAGCAGCTTAGATCCTGGGGGGAACACTGAAGCTTTCTTT. Translation gives CASSLDPGGNTEAFF. The variable domain in full, with the rest retrieved from reference TRBV11-2 and TRBJ1-1, is EAGVAQSPRYKIIEKRQSVAFWCNPISGHATLYWYQQILGQGPKLLIQFQNNGVVDDSQLPKDRFSAERLKGVDSTLKIQPAKLEDSAVYLCASSLDPGGNTEAFFGQGTRLTVV.

This rearrangement joins TRBV7-8 to TRBJ2-7, with 10 bases identical to TRBD2. The length of the CDR3 is 16 residues. V dropped 1 base and J dropped 3; count of bases not matched to a gene: 6. Germline V lookup: CDR1 SGHVS, CDR2 FQNEAQ. CDR3 amino acids: CASSLDSLAGDYEQYF. The CDR3 DNA reads as TGTGCCAGCAGCTTAGACTCCCTAGCGGGAGACTACGAGCAGTACTTC.

The CDR3 spells CASSGEGTYEQYF. In DNA, the CDR3 is TGTGCCAGCAGTGGCGAGGGAACCTACGAGCAGTACTTC. The chain carries TRBV6-1 and TRBJ2-7, with TRBD2 as a possible D gene (5 bases). Looked up from germline, CDR1 is MNHNS and CDR2 is SASEGT. The germline V and J ends were trimmed by 4 bases and 2 bases, with 9 bases remaining between them. The CDR3 covers 13 residues.

The gene calls are TRBV6-5 and TRBJ2-5, with a weak D call TRBD1 (6 bases). Germline CDR1 MNHEY, CDR2 SVGAGI. The V end was cut by 7 bases, the J end by 1 base, with 16 bases between. The CDR3 is 15 amino acids. The CDR3 protein is CASNQGRGPQETQYF. Here the CDR3 DNA reads TGTGCCAGCAACCAAGGCAGGGGACCCCAAGAGACCCAGTACTTC.

The V gene is TRBV29-1, the J gene TRBJ1-5; perhaps TRBD1 as D (5 bases). The CDR3 length is 12 residues. CDR1 SQVTM and CDR2 ANQGSEA come from the germline V gene. V shed 7 bases and J shed 4 bases, with 11 bases lying between them. For the CDR3, the DNA is TGCAGCGCCGGGGCGGTAAATCAGCCCCAGCATTTT. Its protein is CSAGAVNQPQHF.

This clone was observed once. The chain links TRBV29-1 to TRBJ2-7, with D perhaps given as TRBD1 or TRBD2 (6 bases each). The CDR3 runs 11 residues. The germline V gene encodes CDR1 SQVTM and CDR2 ANQGSEA. The V end was cut by 7 bases, the J end by 4 bases, with 11 bases between. The CDR3 is CSGGDTYEQYF. In DNA form, the CDR3 reads TGCAGCGGCGGGGACACATACGAGCAGTACTTC.